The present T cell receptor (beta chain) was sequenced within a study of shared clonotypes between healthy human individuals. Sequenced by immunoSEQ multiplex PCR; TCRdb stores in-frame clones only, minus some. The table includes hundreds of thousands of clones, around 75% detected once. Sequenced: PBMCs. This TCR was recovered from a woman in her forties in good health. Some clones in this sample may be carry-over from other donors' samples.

CDR3 protein: CSVVSGLAGRIFYEQYF. In nucleotides, the CDR3 is TGCAGCGTTGTAAGCGGGCTAGCGGGTAGAATCTTCTACGAGCAGTACTTC. V is TRBV29-1 and J is TRBJ2-7, with 8 bases lining up with TRBD2. Germline V gene sequence: CDR1 SQVTM, CDR2 ANQGSEA. V trimming: 4 bases; J trimming: 3 bases; junction bases outside the gene matches: 17. The CDR3 has 17 amino acids.